This T cell receptor (beta chain) was observed in a study of PD-L1 blockade in urothelial cancer. Study-wide background: Prior chemotherapy regimens per patient numbered 0 to 3. Analyses used blood from 3 weeks (second dose) and 6 weeks after treatment start.

Sequencing used immunoSEQ multiplex PCR; TCRdb keeps in-frame clones, though not all of them. Among some 80,000 clones listed, around 85% were seen once. The time point: pretreatment peripheral blood. It was locally advanced or metastatic urothelial carcinoma that patients had. V lost 2 bases to trimming and J lost 6 bases; unmatched junction nucleotides: 10. Germline V lookup: CDR1 SGHAT, CDR2 FQNNGV. CDR3 length: 16 residues. This material consisted of PBMCs, taken around atezolizumab (anti-PD-L1) treatment. This clonotype was sampled from a man in his forties with urothelial cancer. The chain combines TRBV11-2 with TRBJ1-1; TRBD1 matches at 9 bases. CDR3 sequence: CASSLLRDRVNAEAFF. The CDR3 region has the DNA TGTGCCAGCAGCTTATTGCGGGACAGGGTAAACGCTGAAGCTTTCTTT.